Sequencing of this TCR beta chain was carried out in a study of cytomegalovirus exposure and HLA in healthy donors. As regards this clone: The antigen is undetermined.

Assay: immunoSEQ multiplex PCR; the TCRdb copy retains only in-frame clones and omits some. Among fewer than 300,000 clones listed, more than 75% were seen once. The study's findings and limits: TCR beta chains numbering more than 150 were designated cytomegalovirus-associated.

Per germline, CDR1 SNHLY and CDR2 FYNNEI. The CDR3 has 15 amino acids. The ends lost 5 bases at V and 6 bases at J; junction bases unmatched: 6. The V gene is TRBV2, the J gene TRBJ2-1; TRBD2 matches at 11 bases. This clonotype was sampled from a woman aged 18-30 years in good health and CMV-seronegative. Sequencing was done on a sample of PBMCs. The CDR3 DNA sequence: TGTGCCAGCAGTATCCGGACTAGCGGGCTCAATGAGCAGTTCTTC. Translating it yields CASSIRTSGLNEQFF.